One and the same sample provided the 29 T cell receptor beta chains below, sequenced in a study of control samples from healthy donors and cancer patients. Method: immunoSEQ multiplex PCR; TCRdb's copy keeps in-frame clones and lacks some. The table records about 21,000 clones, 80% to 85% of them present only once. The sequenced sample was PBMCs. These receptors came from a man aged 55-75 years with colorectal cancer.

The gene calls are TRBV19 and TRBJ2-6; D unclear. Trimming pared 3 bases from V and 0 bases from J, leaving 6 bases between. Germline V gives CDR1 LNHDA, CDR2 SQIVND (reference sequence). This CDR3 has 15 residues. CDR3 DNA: TGTGCCAGTAGTATTCGACCCTCTGGGGCCAACGTCCTGACTTTC. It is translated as CASSIRPSGANVLTF. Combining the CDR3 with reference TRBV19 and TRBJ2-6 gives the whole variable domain DGGITQSPKYLFRKEGQNVTLSCEQNLNHDAMYWYRQDPGQGLRLIYYSQIVNDFQKGDIAEGYSVSREKKESFPLTVTSAQKNPTAFYLCASSIRPSGANVLTFGAGSRLTVL.

Written as DNA, the CDR3 is TGTGCCTGGAGTGTCGCAGGGACTTCTGGAAACACCATATATTTT. Its translation: CAWSVAGTSGNTIYF. V usage is TRBV30 and J usage is TRBJ1-3; D is perhaps TRBD1 (5 bases). This CDR3 spans 15 amino acids. V dropped 0 bases and J dropped 1 base, with 10 bases sitting between them. Per germline, CDR1 GTSNPN and CDR2 SVGIG (reference sequence).

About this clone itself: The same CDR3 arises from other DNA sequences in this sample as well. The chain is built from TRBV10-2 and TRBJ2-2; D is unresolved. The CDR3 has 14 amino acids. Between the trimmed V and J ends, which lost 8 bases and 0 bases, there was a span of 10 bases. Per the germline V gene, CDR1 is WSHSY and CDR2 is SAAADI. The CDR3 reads CASLGLTNTGELFF. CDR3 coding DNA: TGCGCCAGCCTAGGGCTTACGAACACCGGGGAGCTGTTTTTT.

The DNA of the CDR3 is TGTGCCAGCAGTGAAATTCTTGTTTCACCCCTCCACTTT. Translation: CASSEILVSPLHF. The V call is TRBV6-1, the J call TRBJ1-6, with D unclear. Germline assignment: CDR1 MNHNS and CDR2 SASEGT. The CDR3 is 13 residues long. V dropped 2 bases and J dropped 9 bases, with 8 bases sitting between them.

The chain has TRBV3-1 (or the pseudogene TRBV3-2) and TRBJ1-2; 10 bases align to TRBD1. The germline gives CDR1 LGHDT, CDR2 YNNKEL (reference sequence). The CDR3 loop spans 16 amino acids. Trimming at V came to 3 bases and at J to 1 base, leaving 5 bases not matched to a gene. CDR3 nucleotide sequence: TGTGCCAGCAGCCACTCTAGGACAGGGGGTAACTATGGCTACACCTTC. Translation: CASSHSRTGGNYGYTF.

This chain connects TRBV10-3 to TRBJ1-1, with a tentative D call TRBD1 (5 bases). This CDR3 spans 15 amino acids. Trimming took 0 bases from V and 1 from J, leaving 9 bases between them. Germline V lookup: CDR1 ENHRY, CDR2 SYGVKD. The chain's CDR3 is CAISESKGQNTEAFF. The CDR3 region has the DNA TGTGCCATCAGTGAGTCGAAGGGGCAGAACACTGAAGCTTTCTTT.

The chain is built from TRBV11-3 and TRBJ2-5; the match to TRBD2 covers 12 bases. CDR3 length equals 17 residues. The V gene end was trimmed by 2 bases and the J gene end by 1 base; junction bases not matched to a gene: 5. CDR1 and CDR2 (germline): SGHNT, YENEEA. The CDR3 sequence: CASSLRLAGVIQETQYF. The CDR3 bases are TGTGCCAGCAGCTTAAGACTAGCGGGGGTCATCCAAGAGACCCAGTACTTC. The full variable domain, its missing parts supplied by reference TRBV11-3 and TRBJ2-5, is EAGVVQSPRYKIIEKKQPVAFWCNPISGHNTLYWYLQNLGQGPELLIRYENEEAVDDSQLPKDRFSAERLKGVDSTLKIQPAELGDSAVYLCASSLRLAGVIQETQYFGPGTRLLVL.

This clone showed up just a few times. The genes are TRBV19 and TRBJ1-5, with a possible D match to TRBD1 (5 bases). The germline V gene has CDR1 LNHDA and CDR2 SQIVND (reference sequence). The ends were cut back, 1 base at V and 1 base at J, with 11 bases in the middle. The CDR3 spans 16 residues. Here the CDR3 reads CASSIGAGWSNQPQHF. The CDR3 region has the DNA TGTGCCAGTAGTATAGGGGCAGGGTGGAGCAATCAGCCCCAGCATTTT.

The chain's CDR3 is CASSGGGMRANEQFF. DNA of the CDR3: TGTGCCAGCAGCGGGGGGGGTATGAGGGCTAATGAGCAGTTCTTC. The rearrangement links TRBV6-2 or TRBV6-3 to TRBJ2-1; TRBD2 matches at 8 bases. CDR1 is MNHEY, CDR2 SVGEGT, per germline. This CDR3 has 15 residues. J lost 7 bases, V lost 6 bases, and 11 bases had no gene match.

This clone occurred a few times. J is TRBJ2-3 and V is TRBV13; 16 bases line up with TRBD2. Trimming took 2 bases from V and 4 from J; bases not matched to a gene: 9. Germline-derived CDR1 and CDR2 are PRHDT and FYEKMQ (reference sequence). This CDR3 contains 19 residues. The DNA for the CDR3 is TGTGCCAGCAGCTTATTTTCTGGGACTAGCGGGGGGGCGCCAGATACGCAGTATTTT. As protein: CASSLFSGTSGGAPDTQYF.

The CDR3 DNA reads as TGTGCCAGCAGCTTAGGCGGCGGGGGCAAAAACATTCAGTACTTC. Amino acid sequence: CASSLGGGGKNIQYF. The chain carries TRBV5-4 and TRBJ2-4; 7 nucleotides match TRBD2. The junction had 5 bases not matched to a gene; V was cut back by 2 bases and J by 3 bases. CDR1 and CDR2 from the germline V gene are SGHNT and YYREEE (reference sequence). CDR3 length: 15 residues.

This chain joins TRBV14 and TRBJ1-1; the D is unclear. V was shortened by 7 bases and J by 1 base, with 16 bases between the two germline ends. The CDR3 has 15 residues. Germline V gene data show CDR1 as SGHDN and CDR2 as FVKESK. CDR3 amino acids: CASTRLEGSNTEAFF. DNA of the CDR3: TGTGCCAGCACCCGGTTGGAGGGTTCGAACACTGAAGCTTTCTTT.

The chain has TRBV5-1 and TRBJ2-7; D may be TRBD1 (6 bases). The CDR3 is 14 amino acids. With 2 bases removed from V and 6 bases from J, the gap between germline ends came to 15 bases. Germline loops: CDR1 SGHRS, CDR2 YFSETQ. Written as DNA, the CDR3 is TGCGCCAGCAGCTTAACCTTTGGGGGCGCCGAGCAGTACTTC. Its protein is CASSLTFGGAEQYF.

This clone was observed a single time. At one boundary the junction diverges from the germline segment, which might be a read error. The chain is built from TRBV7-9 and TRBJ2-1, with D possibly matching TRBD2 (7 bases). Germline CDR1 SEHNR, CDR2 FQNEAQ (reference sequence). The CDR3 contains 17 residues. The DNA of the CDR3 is TGTGCCAGCAGCTTAGCGCAATGGGAGGGGGGAGACAAGGAGCAGTTCTTC. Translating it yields CASSLAQWEGGDKEQFF.

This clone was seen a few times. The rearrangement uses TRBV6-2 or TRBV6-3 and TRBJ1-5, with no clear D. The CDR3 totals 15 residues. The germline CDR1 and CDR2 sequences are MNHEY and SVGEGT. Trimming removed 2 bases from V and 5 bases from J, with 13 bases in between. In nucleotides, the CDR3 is TGTGCCAGCAGTTACGCGGCAGAGCAATATCAGCCCCAGCATTTT. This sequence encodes CASSYAAEQYQPQHF.

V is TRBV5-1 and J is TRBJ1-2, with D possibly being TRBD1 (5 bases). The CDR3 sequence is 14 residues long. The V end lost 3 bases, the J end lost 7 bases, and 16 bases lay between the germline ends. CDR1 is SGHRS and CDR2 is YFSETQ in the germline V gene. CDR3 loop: CASSSGGMGSGYTF. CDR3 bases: TGCGCCAGCAGCTCTGGGGGAATGGGTTCTGGCTACACCTTC. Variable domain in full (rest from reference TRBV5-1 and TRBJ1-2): KAGVTQTPRYLIKTRGQQVTLSCSPISGHRSVSWYQQTPGQGLQFLFEYFSETQRNKGNFPGRFSGRQFSNSRSEMNVSTLELGDSALYLCASSSGGMGSGYTFGSGTRLTVV.

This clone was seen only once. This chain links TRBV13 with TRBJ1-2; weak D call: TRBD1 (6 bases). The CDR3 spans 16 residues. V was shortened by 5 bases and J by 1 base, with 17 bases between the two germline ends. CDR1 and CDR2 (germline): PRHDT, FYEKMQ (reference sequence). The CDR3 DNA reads TGTGCCAGCAGCCACGGTACAGGGAATCTTAACTATGGCTACACCTTC. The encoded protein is CASSHGTGNLNYGYTF.

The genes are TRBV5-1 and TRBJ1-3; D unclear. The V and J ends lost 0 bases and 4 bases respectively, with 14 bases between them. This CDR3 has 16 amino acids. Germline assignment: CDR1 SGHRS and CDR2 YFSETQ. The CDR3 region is CASSLDGRSKGNTIYF. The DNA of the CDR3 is TGCGCCAGCAGCTTGGACGGACGCTCTAAGGGAAACACCATATATTTT. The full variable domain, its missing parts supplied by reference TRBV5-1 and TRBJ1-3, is KAGVTQTPRYLIKTRGQQVTLSCSPISGHRSVSWYQQTPGQGLQFLFEYFSETQRNKGNFPGRFSGRQFSNSRSEMNVSTLELGDSALYLCASSLDGRSKGNTIYFGEGSWLTVV.

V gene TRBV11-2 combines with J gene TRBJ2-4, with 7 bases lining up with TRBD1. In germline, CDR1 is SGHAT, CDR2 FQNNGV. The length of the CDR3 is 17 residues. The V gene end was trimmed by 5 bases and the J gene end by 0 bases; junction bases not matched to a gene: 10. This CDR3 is CASSPRQGSVAKNIQYF. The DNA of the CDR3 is TGTGCCAGCAGCCCCCGACAGGGATCGGTAGCCAAAAACATTCAGTACTTC.

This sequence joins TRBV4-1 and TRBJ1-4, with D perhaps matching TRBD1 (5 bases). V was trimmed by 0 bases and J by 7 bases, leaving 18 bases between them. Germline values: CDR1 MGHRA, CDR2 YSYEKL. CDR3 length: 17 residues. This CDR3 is CASSQDGGRVGREKLFF. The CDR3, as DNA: TGCGCCAGCAGCCAAGATGGGGGGAGGGTGGGGCGTGAAAAACTGTTTTTT.

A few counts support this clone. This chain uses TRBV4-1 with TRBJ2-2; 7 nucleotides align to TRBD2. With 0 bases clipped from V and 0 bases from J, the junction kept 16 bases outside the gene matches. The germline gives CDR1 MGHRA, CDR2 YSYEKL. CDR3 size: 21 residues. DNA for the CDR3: TGCGCCAGCAGCCAAGACGAACTACTAGTCGGACTAGGGGCGAACACCGGGGAGCTGTTTTTT. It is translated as CASSQDELLVGLGANTGELFF.

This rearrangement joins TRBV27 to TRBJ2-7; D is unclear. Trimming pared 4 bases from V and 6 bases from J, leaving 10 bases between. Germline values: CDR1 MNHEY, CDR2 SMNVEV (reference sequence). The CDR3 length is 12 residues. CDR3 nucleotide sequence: TGTGCCAGCAGTTGGGTTATTTCCGAGCAGTACGTC. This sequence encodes CASSWVISEQYV.

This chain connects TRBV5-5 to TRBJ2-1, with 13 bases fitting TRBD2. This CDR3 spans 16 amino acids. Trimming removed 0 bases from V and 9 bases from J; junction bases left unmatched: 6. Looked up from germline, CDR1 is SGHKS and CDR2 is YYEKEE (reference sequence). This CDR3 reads CASSLELAGGLREQFF. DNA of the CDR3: TGTGCCAGCAGCTTGGAACTAGCGGGGGGGCTCCGTGAGCAGTTCTTC.

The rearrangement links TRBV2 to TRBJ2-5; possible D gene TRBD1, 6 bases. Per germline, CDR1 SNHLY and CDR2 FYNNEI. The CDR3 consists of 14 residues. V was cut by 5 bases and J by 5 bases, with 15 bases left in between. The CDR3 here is CASSLDSNRETQYF. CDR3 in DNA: TGTGCCAGCAGTTTGGACAGCAACAGGGAGACCCAGTACTTC.

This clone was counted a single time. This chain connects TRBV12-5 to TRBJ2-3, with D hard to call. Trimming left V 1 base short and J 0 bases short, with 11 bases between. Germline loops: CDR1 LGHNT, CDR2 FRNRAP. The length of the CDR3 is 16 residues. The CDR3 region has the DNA TGTGCTAGTGGTTTGGGGGATTTCCAGAGCACAGATACGCAGTATTTT. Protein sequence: CASGLGDFQSTDTQYF.

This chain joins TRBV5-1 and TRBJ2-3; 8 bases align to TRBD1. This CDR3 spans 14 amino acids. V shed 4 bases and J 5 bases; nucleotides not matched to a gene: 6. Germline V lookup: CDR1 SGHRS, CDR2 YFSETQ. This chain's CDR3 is CASSPGQGKDTQYF. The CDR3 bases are TGCGCCAGCAGCCCCGGACAGGGAAAAGATACGCAGTATTTT. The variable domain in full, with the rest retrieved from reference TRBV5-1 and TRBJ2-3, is KAGVTQTPRYLIKTRGQQVTLSCSPISGHRSVSWYQQTPGQGLQFLFEYFSETQRNKGNFPGRFSGRQFSNSRSEMNVSTLELGDSALYLCASSPGQGKDTQYFGPGTRLTVL.

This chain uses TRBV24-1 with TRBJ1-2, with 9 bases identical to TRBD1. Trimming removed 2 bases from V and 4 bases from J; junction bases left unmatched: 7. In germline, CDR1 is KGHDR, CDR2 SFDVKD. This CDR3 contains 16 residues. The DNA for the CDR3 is TGTGCCACCAGTGATTCCGGGACAGGGACACCCTATGGCTACACCTTC. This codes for CATSDSGTGTPYGYTF.

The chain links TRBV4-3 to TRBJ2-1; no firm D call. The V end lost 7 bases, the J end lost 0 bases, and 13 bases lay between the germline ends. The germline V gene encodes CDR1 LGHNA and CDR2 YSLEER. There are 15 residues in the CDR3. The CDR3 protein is CASTFTYGSYNEQFF. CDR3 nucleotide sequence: TGCGCCAGCACATTTACCTATGGCTCCTACAATGAGCAGTTCTTC.

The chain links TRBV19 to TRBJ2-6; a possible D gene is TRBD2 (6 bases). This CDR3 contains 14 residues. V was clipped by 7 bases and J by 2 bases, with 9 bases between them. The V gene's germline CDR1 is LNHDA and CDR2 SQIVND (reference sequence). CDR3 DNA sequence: TGTGCCAGTATGCCGGGGGCTGGGGCCAACGTCCTGACTTTC. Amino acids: CASMPGAGANVLTF.